This T cell receptor (beta chain) was obtained from a study of T cell changes during pregnancy in multiple sclerosis. Clones were sequenced by immunoSEQ multiplex PCR, and TCRdb holds only the in-frame ones, with some missing. This table holds about 76,000 clones, approximately 92% found once. Trimming left V 4 bases short and J 0 bases short, with 4 bases between. Germline loops: CDR1 KGHSH, CDR2 LQKENI. The CDR3 contains 12 residues. This specimen consisted of peripheral blood, obtained after pregnancy. The sequence was obtained from a female donor in good health, enrolled as a control in a pregnancy study. The chain links TRBV18 to TRBJ2-7; no firm D call. Here the CDR3 DNA reads TGTGCCAGCTCACTCTCCTCCTACGAGCAGTACTTC. Translated, it gives CASSLSSYEQYF.